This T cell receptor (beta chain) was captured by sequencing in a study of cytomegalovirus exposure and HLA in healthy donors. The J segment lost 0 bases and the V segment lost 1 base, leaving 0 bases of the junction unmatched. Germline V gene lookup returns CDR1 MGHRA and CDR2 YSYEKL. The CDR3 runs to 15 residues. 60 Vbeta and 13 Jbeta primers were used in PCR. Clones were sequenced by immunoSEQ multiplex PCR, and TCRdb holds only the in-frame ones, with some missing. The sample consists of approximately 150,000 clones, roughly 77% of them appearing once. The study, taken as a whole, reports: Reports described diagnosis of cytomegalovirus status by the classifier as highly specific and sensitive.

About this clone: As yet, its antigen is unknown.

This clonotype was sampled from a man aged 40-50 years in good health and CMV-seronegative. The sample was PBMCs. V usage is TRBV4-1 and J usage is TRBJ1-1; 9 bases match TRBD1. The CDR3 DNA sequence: TGCGCCAGCAGCCAAGGACAGGGGGTGAACACTGAAGCTTTCTTT. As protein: CASSQGQGVNTEAFF.